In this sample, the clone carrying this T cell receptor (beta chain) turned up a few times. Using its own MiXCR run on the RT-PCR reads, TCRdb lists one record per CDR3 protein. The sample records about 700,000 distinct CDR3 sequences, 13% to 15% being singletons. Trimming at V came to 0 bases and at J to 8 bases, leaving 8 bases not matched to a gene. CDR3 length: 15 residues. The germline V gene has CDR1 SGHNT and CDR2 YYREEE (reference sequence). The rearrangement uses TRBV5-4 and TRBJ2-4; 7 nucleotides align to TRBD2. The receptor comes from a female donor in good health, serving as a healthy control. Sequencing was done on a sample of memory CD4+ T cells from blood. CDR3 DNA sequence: TGTGCCAGCAGCTTGGCCGGGGGAGGGAGTGACATTCAGTACTTC. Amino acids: CASSLAGGGSDIQYF.